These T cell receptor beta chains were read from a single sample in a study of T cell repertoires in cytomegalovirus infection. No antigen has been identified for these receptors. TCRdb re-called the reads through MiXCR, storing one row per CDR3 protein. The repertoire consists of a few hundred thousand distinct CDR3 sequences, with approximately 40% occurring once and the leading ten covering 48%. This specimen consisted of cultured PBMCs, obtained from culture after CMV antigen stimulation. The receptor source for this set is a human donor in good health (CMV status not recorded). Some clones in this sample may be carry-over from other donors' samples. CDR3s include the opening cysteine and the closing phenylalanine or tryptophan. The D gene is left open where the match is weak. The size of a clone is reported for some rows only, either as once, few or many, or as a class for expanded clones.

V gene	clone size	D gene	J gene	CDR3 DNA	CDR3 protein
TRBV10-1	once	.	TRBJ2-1	TGCGCCAGCAGTGAGTCGGCCGGGAACTTCTACAATGAGCAGTTCTTC	CASSESAGNFYNEQFF
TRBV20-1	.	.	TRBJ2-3	TGCAGTGCTAGAGCCAGGGGGGATTTCACAGATACGCAGTATTTT	CSARARGDFTDTQYF
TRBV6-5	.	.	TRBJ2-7	TGTGCCAGCAGTTCCCCCACTGGCGGGATCCCCTACGAGCAGTACTTC	CASSSPTGGIPYEQYF
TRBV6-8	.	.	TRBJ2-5	TGTGCCAGCAACAGCGTGGGGGGAGTCGAAGAGACCCAGTACTTC	CASNSVGGVEETQYF
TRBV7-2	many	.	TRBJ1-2	TGTGCCAGCAGCTTAACCGGGGTCCTCTACACCTTC	CASSLTGVLYTF
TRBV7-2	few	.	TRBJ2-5	TGTGCCAGCAGCAGACAACTAGAGGAGACCCAGTACTTC	CASSRQLEETQYF
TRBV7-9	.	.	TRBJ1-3	TGTGCCAGCAGCTTAAATCGGGGGTCTGGAAACACCATATATTTT	CASSLNRGSGNTIYF
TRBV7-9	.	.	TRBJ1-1	TGTGCCAGCAGGGGGAAATTGAACACTGAAGCTTTCTTT	CASRGKLNTEAFF
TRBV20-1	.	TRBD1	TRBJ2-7	TGCAGTGCTGAGGACAGGGTCAGCTCCTACGAGCAGTACTTC	CSAEDRVSSYEQYF
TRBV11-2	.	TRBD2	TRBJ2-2	TGTGCCAGCAGCTTGACTAGCGGGGGGGCTGGGGAGCTGTTTTTT	CASSLTSGGAGELFF
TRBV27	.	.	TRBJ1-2	TGTGCCAGCAGTTCTGGGGGGCACAACTATGGCTACACCTTC	CASSSGGHNYGYTF
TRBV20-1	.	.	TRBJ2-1	TGCAGTGCTAGAGATCCTGGGGGAATCTCCTACAATGAGCAGTTCTTC	CSARDPGGISYNEQFF
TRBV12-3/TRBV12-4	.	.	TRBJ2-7	TGTGCCAGCAGTTTAGTTTCTCCGCAGAGGTACGAGCAGTACTTC	CASSLVSPQRYEQYF
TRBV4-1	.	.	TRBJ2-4	TGCGCCAGCAGCCAGGCAGGGACGTTGGCCAAAAACATTCAGTACTTC	CASSQAGTLAKNIQYF
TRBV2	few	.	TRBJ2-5	TGTGCCAGCAGGGGCTTGACCCAAGAGACCCAGTACTTC	CASRGLTQETQYF
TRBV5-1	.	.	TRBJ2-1	TGCGCCAGCAGATCCGGCTCGGCAGGGATGGGTCATGAGCAGTTCTTC	CASRSGSAGMGHEQFF
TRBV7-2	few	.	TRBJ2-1	TGTGCCAGCAGCTTAGGTAGCCACAATGAGCAGTTCTTC	CASSLGSHNEQFF
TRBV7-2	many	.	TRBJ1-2	TGTGCCAGCAGGCCCCCAATGACGGAGCTCGGCTACACCTTC	CASRPPMTELGYTF
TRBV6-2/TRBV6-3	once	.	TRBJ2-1	TGTGCCAGCAGTTACTCCAAAACCGGGTCCAGGTCCTACAATGAGCAGTTCTTC	CASSYSKTGSRSYNEQFF
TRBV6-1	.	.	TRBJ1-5	TGTGCCAGCACTGAGACCCCCCCCAATCAGCCCCAGCATTTT	CASTETPPNQPQHF
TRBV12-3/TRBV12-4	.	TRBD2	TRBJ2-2	TGTGCCAGCAGTCTAGCGGGAGTTATGACCGGGGAGCTGTTTTTT	CASSLAGVMTGELFF
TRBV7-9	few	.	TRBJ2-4	TGTGCCAGCAGCCCGGCCGGGACGAGCAAAAACATTCAGTACTTC	CASSPAGTSKNIQYF
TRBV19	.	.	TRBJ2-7	TGTGCCAGTAGTATGGGCGTAGGGCAGGGTGTCCACGAGCAGTACTTC	CASSMGVGQGVHEQYF
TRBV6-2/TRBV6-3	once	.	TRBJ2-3	TGTGCCAGCATTTCCCCAGGGACGGATACGCAGTATTTT	CASISPGTDTQYF
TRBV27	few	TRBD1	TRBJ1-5	TGTGCCAGCAGTCCCTGGACAGGCAAAACGGTTCAGCCCCAGCATTTT	CASSPWTGKTVQPQHF
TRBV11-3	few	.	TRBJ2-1	TGTGCCAGCAGCTTAGGTGGGGGAGCGGACCCATACAATGAGCAGTTCTTC	CASSLGGGADPYNEQFF
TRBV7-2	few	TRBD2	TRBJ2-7	TGTGCCAGCAGCTTAGTCCCCCTTTACGCCCTAACTAGCGGGGGGCCCTCCTACGAGCAGTACTTC	CASSLVPLYALTSGGPSYEQYF
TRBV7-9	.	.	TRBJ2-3	TGTGCCAGCAGCTTATCGGGAGTAAAAGGCACAGATACGCAGTATTTT	CASSLSGVKGTDTQYF
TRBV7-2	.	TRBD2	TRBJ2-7	TGTGCCAGCAACCAAGAGGCGGGGGGCGCCTACGAGCAGTACTTC	CASNQEAGGAYEQYF